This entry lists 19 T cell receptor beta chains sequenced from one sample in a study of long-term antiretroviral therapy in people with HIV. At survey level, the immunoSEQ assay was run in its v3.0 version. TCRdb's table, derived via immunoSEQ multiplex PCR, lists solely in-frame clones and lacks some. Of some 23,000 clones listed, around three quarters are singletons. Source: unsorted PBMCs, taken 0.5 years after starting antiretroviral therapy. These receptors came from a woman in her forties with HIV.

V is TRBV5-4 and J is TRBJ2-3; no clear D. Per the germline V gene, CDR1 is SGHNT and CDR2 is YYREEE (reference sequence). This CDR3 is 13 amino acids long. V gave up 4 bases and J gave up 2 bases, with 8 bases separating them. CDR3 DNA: TGTGCCAGCAGCACGACTTACACAGATACGCAGTATTTT. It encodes CASSTTYTDTQYF.

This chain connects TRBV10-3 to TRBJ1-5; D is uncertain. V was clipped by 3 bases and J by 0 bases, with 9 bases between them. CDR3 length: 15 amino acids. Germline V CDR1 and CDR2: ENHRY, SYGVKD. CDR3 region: CAISDRSNSNQPQHF. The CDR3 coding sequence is TGTGCCATCAGTGACAGGTCAAATAGCAATCAGCCCCAGCATTTT.

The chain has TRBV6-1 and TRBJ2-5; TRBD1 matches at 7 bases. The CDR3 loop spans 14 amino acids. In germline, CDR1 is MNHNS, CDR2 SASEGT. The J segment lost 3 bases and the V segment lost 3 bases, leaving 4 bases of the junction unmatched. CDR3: CASSERTGEETQYF. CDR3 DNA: TGTGCCAGCAGTGAGAGAACAGGGGAAGAGACCCAGTACTTC.

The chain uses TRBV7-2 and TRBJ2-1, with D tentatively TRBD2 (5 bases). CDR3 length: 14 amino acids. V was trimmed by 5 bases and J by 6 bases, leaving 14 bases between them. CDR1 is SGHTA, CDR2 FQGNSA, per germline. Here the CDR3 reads CASSPKRATNEQFF. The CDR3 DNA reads TGTGCCAGCAGCCCGAAGAGGGCGACCAATGAGCAGTTCTTC.

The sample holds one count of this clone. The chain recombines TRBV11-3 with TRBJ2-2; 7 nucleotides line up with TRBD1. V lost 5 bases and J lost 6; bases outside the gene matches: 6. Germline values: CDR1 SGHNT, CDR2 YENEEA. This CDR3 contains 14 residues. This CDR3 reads CASSARTGPGELFF. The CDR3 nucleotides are TGTGCCAGCAGCGCCCGGACAGGACCCGGGGAGCTGTTTTTT.

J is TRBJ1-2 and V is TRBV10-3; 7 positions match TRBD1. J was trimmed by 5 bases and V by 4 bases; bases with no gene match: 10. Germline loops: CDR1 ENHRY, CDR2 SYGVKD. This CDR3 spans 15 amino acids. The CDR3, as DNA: TGTGCCATCAGTGGAGTGGGACAGCAAAAATATGGCTACACCTTC. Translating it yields CAISGVGQQKYGYTF.

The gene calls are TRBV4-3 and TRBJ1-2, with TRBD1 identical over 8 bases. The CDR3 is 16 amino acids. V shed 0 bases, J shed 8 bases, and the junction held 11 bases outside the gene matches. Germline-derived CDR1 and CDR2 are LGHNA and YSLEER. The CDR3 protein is CASSQDRGQALQGYTF. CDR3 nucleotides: TGCGCCAGCAGCCAAGATAGGGGACAGGCCCTCCAGGGCTACACCTTC.

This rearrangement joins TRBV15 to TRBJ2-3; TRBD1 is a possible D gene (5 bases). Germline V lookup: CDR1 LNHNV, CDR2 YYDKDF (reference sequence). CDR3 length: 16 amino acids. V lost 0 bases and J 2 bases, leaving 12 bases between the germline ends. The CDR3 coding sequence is TGTGCCACCAGCAGAGATGGCAGGGTTTCCACAGATACGCAGTATTTT. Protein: CATSRDGRVSTDTQYF.

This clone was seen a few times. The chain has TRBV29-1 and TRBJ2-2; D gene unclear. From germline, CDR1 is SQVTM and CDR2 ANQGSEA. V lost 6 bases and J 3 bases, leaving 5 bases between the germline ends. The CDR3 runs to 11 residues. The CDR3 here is CSVTHTGELFF. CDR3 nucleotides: TGCAGCGTAACCCACACCGGGGAGCTGTTTTTT.

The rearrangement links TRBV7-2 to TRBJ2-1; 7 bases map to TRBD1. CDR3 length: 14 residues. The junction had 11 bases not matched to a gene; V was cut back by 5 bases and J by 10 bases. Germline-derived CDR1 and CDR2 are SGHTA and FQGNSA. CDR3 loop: CASSLQQGLGEQFF. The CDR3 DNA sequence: TGTGCCAGCAGCCTTCAACAGGGGCTAGGGGAGCAGTTCTTC.

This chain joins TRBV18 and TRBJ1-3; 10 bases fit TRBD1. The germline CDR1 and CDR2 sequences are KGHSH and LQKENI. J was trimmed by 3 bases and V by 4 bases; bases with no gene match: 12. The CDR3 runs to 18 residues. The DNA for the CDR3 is TGTGCCAGCTCACGAGGGATTCCGACAGGGGGCCTTGGAAACACCATATATTTT. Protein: CASSRGIPTGGLGNTIYF.

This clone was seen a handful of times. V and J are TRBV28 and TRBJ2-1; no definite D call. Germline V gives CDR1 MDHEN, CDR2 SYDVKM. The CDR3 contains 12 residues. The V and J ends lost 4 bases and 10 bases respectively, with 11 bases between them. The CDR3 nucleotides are TGTGCCAGCAGTTCCCAGAGGCGGGAGCAGTTCTTC. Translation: CASSSQRREQFF.

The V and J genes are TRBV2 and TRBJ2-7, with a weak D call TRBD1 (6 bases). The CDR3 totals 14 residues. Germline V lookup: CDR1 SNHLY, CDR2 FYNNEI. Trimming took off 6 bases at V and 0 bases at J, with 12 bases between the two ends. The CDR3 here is CASRRTVSSYEQYF. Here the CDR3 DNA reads TGTGCCAGCAGGCGGACAGTTTCCTCCTACGAGCAGTACTTC.

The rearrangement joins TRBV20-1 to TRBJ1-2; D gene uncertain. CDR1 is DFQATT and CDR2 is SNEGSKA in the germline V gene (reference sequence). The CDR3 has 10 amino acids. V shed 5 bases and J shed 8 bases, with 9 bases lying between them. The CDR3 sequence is CSAGERGYTF. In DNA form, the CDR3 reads TGCAGTGCTGGGGAGCGGGGCTACACCTTC.

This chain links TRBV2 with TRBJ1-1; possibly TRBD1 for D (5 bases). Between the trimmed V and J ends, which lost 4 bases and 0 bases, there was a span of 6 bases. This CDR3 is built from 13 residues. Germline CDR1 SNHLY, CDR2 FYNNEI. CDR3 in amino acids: CASSGGLNTEAFF. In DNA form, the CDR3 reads TGTGCCAGCAGTGGGGGCCTGAACACTGAAGCTTTCTTT.

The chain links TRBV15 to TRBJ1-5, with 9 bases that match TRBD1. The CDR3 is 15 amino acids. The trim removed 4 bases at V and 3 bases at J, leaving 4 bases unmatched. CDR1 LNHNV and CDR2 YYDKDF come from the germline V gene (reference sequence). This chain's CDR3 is CATSKQGAFNQPQHF. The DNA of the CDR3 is TGTGCCACCAGCAAACAGGGGGCCTTCAATCAGCCCCAGCATTTT.

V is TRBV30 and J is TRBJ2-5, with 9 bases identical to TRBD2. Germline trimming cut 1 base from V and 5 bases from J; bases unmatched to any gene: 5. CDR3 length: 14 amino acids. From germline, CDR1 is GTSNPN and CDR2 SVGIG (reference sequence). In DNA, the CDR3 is TGTGCCTGGAGTGGAGCGGGGGGAGGGGAGACCCAGTACTTC. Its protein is CAWSGAGGGETQYF.

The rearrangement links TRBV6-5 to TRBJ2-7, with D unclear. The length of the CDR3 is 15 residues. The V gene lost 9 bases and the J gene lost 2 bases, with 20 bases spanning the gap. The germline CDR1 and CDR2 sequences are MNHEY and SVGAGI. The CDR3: CASSPYQFATYEQYF. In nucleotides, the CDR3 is TGTGCCAGTTCTCCGTACCAGTTCGCCACCTACGAGCAGTACTTC.

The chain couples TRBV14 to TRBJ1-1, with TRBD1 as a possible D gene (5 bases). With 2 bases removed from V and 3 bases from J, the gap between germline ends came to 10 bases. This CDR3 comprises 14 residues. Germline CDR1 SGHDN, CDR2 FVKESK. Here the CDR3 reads CASSQRGADTEAFF. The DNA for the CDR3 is TGTGCCAGCAGCCAACGAGGGGCGGACACTGAAGCTTTCTTT.